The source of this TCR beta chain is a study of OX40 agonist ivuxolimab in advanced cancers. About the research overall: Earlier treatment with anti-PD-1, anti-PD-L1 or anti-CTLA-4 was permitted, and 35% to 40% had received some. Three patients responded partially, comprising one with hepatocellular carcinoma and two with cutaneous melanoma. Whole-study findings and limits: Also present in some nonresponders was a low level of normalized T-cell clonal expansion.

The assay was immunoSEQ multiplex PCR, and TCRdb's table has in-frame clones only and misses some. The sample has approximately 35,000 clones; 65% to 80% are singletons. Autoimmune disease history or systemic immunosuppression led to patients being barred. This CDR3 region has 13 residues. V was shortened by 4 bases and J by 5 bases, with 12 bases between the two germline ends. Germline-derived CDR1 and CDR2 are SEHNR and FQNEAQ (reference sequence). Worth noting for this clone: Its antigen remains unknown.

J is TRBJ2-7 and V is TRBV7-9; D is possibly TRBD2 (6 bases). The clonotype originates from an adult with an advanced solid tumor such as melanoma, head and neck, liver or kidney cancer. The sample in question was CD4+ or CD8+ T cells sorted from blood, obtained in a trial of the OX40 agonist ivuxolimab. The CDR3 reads CASSWEEFDEQYF. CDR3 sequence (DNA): TGTGCCAGCAGCTGGGAGGAATTTGACGAGCAGTACTTC.